This T cell receptor (beta chain) was recovered during a study of blood T cells in healthy people across ages. Findings and limits, study-wide: There were more naive CD4+ cells and higher diversity in long-lived donors than in aged donors. Roughly linear declines in TCR beta diversity per million T cells occurred with age.

This CDR3 region has 15 residues. Germline V gene lookup returns CDR1 GTSNPN and CDR2 SVGIG (reference sequence). Trimming at V came to 5 bases and at J to 3 bases, leaving 7 bases not matched to a gene. The extraction recovered at least 5 micrograms of total RNA per sample. About this clonotype itself: What it binds is not known.

For the second PCR, which ran for 7 to 11 cycles, a sample-barcoded 5' primer and a J-beta primer mix were used. TCRdb fed the 5' RACE reads into MiXCR, producing one record per CDR3 protein. The sample consists of hundreds of thousands of distinct CDR3 sequences, about 42% of them appearing once. The TCR comes from a man aged 55-75 years in good health. The chain is built from TRBV30 and TRBJ2-5; 12 bases are a match to TRBD1. Sequenced material: blood. CDR3 residues: CAWSPGQGAEETQYF. CDR3 DNA: TGTGCCTGGTCCCCGGGACAGGGGGCGGAAGAGACCCAGTACTTC.